This is a list of T cell receptor beta chains from one sample in a study of T cells after posttransplantation cyclophosphamide. The protocol was immunoSEQ multiplex PCR, while the TCRdb copy is restricted to in-frame clones and leaves out a portion. The profile covers over 10,000 clones, with roughly 2% appearing a single time and roughly 15% taken by the ten largest. The input for sequencing was PBMCs, taken after allogeneic stem cell transplant with posttransplant cyclophosphamide. All receptors derive from a young adult male patient who received an allogeneic stem cell transplant from a related donor, was CMV-positive, and had no GVHD. Some T cells may possibly be graft donor cells. Each CDR3 is given with its conserved first and last residue. A D gene is named only where the DNA matches it firmly. Expanded clones are given a class, and other clones once, few, many or no size at all.

v_gene	j_gene	abundance	d_gene	CDR3aa	CDR3nt
TRBV19	TRBJ1-5	-	-	CASTKEDSPQPQHF	TGTGCCAGTACTAAAGAGGACAGTCCTCAGCCCCAGCATTTT
TRBV29-1	TRBJ1-2	few	TRBD1	CSVVDRGWGYTF	TGCAGCGTTGTGGACAGGGGTTGGGGCTACACCTTC
TRBV5-5	TRBJ2-2	-	TRBD2	CASSLEAGGNTGELFF	TGTGCCAGCAGCTTGGAAGCGGGGGGGAACACCGGGGAGCTGTTTTTT
TRBV29-1	TRBJ1-1	few	-	CSVIDSGLNTEAFF	TGCAGCGTTATCGACAGTGGGTTGAACACTGAAGCTTTCTTT
TRBV11-2	TRBJ2-5	-	-	CASKGRLQETQYF	TGTGCCAGCAAAGGCAGGCTCCAAGAGACCCAGTACTTC
TRBV9	TRBJ2-4	-	-	CASSGGVGDSNRDLNIQYF	TGTGCCAGCAGCGGGGGGGTAGGAGATAGCAACCGGGACTTAAACATTCAGTACTTC
TRBV7-2	TRBJ2-6	few	TRBD2	CASSFRGLAGFSGANVLTF	TGTGCCAGCAGCTTCCGGGGACTAGCGGGGTTCTCTGGGGCCAACGTCCTGACTTTC
TRBV11-2	TRBJ2-7	-	TRBD1	CASSLNRGQSYEQYF	TGTGCCAGCAGTCTCAATCGGGGACAGTCCTACGAGCAGTACTTC
TRBV7-9	TRBJ1-1	few	-	CASSLNQGTEAFF	TGTGCCAGCAGCTTAAATCAGGGTACCGAAGCTTTCTTT
TRBV5-4	TRBJ2-7	few	-	CASSLGASGVAYEQYF	TGTGCCAGCAGCTTGGGGGCATCGGGAGTCGCCTACGAGCAGTACTTC
TRBV19	TRBJ2-3	medium-sized	TRBD1	CASSATGGTDTQYF	TGTGCCAGTAGTGCGACAGGGGGAACAGATACGCAGTATTTT
TRBV28	TRBJ2-5	-	TRBD2	CASSLERGGGTQYF	TGTGCCAGCAGTTTAGAACGGGGGGGAGGAACCCAGTACTTC
TRBV27	TRBJ2-7	-	TRBD1	CASRMTGGYEQYF	TGTGCCAGCAGAATGACAGGGGGCTACGAGCAGTACTTC
TRBV5-5	TRBJ2-1	-	-	CASSLGPGNYNEQFF	TGTGCCAGCAGCTTGGGGCCGGGAAACTACAATGAGCAGTTCTTC
TRBV5-4	TRBJ1-1	few	TRBD1	CASSLGETGTEAFF	TGTGCCAGCAGCTTGGGAGAGACAGGGACTGAAGCTTTCTTT
TRBV5-8	TRBJ1-4	medium-sized	-	CASSSWTRSNEKLFF	TGTGCCAGCAGCTCCTGGACTAGGTCTAATGAAAAACTGTTTTTT
TRBV2	TRBJ1-5	few	-	CASTRDAGSNQPQHF	TGTGCCAGCACACGGGATGCGGGAAGCAATCAGCCCCAGCATTTT
TRBV7-6	TRBJ2-7	-	TRBD2	CASSLETSGVEQYF	TGTGCCAGCAGCTTAGAGACTAGCGGGGTAGAGCAGTACTTC
TRBV28	TRBJ2-7	few	TRBD1	CASRLPPGTGKYEQYF	TGTGCCAGCAGGTTACCTCCAGGGACAGGGAAATACGAGCAGTACTTC
TRBV5-6	TRBJ2-7	few	-	CASSSLSYEQYF	TGTGCCAGCAGCTCCCTTTCCTACGAGCAGTACTTC
TRBV6-1	TRBJ1-1	-	TRBD1	CASSRQGEGTEAFF	TGTGCCAGCAGTCGACAGGGGGAGGGCACTGAAGCTTTCTTT
TRBV4-2	TRBJ2-5	few	-	CASSQEGGGSAETQYF	TGTGCCAGCAGCCAAGAGGGGGGCGGGAGTGCAGAGACCCAGTACTTC